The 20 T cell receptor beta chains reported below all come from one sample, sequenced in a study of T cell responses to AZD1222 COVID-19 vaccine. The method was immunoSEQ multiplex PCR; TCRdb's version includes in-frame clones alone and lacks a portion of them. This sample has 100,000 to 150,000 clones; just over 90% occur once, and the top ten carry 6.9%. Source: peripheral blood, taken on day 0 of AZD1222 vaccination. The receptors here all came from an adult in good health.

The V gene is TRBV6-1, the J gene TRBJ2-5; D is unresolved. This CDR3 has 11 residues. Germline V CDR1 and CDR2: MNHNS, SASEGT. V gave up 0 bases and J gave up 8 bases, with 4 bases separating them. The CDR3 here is CASSEAGTQYF. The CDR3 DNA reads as TGTGCCAGCAGTGAAGCTGGTACCCAGTACTTC.

DNA of the CDR3: TGTGCCAGCAGTTTAATCCAAATGGGTTCACCCCTCCACTTT. Its translation: CASSLIQMGSPLHF. The chain links TRBV28 to TRBJ1-6; D remains ambiguous. With 2 bases removed from V and 9 bases from J, the gap between germline ends came to 11 bases. The CDR3 is 14 residues long. Per the germline V gene, CDR1 is MDHEN and CDR2 is SYDVKM.

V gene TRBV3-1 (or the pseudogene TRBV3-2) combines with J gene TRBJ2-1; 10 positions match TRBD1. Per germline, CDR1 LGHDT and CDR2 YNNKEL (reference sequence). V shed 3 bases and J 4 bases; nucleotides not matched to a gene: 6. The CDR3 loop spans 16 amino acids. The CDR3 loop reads CASSQRPGQGYNEQFF. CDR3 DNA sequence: TGTGCCAGCAGCCAGAGACCGGGACAGGGGTACAATGAGCAGTTCTTC.

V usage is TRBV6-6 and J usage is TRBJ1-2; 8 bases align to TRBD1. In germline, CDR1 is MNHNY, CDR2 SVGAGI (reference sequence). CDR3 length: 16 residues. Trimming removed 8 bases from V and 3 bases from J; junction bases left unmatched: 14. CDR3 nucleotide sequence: TGTGCCAGCCGAAACCCCGGACAGGGAATTGACTATGGCTACACCTTC. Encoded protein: CASRNPGQGIDYGYTF.

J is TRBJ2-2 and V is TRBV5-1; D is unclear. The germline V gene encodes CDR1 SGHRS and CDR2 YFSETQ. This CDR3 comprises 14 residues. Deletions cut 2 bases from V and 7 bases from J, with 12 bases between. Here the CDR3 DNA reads TGCGCCAGCAGCTTACAGTTCCCGGGCGGGGAGCTGTTTTTT. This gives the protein CASSLQFPGGELFF.

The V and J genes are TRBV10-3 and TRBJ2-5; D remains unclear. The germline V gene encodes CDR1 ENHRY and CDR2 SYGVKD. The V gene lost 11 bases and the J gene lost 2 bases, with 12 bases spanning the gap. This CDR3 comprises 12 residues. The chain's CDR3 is CAAPRRQETQYF. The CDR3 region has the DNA TGTGCCGCCCCCAGGAGACAAGAGACCCAGTACTTC.

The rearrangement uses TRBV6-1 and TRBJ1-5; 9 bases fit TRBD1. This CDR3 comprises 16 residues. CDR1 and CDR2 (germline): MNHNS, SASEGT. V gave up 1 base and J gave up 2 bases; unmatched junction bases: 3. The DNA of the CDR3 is TGTGCCAGCAGTGAAGACAGGGGGCTGCGCAATCAGCCCCAGCATTTT. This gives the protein CASSEDRGLRNQPQHF.

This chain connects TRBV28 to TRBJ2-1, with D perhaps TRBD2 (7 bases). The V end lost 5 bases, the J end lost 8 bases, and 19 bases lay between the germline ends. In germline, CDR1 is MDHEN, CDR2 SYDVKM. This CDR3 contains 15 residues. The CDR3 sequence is CASSPQVAGADEQFF. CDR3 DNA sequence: TGTGCCAGCAGTCCCCAAGTTGCGGGGGCCGATGAGCAGTTCTTC.

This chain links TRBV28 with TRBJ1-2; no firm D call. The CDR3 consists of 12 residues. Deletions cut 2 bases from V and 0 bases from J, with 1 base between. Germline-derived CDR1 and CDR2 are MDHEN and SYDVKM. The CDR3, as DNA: TGTGCCAGCAGTTTAACTAACTATGGCTACACCTTC. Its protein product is CASSLTNYGYTF.

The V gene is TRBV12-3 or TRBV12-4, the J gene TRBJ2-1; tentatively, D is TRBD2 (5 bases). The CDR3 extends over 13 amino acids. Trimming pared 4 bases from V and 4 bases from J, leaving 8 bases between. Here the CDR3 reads CASSWGAYNEQFF. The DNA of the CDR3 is TGTGCCAGCAGTTGGGGAGCATACAATGAGCAGTTCTTC.

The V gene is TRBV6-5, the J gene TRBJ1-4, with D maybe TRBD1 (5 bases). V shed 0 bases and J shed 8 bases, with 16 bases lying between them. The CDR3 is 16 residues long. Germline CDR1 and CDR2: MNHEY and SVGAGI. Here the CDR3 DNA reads TGTGCCAGCAGTTACTCGAGAAGACCACGGGGCGAAAAACTGTTTTTT. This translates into CASSYSRRPRGEKLFF.

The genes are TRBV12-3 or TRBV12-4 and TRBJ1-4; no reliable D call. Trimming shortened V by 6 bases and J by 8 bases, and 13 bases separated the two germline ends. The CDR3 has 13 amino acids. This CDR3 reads CASSPQVREKLFF. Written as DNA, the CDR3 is TGTGCCAGCAGCCCTCAGGTACGGGAAAAACTGTTTTTT.

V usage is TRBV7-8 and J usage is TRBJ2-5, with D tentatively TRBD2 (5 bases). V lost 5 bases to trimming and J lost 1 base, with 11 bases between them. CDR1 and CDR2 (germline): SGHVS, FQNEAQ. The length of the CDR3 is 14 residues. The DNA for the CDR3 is TGTGCCAGCAGCGACAATGAGGGCCAAGAGACCCAGTACTTC. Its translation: CASSDNEGQETQYF.

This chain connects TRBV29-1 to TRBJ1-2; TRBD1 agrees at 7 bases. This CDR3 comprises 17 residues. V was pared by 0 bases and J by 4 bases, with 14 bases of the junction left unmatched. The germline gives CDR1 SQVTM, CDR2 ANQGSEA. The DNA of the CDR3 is TGCAGCGTTGAAGATCAAATAGGAGAGGGGGCTGTCTATGGCTACACCTTC. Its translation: CSVEDQIGEGAVYGYTF.

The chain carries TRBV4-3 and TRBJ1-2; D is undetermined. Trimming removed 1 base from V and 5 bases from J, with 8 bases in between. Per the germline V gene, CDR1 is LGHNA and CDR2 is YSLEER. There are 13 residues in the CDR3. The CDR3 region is CASSQGKGYGYTF. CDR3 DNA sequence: TGCGCCAGCAGCCAAGGTAAAGGGTATGGCTACACCTTC.

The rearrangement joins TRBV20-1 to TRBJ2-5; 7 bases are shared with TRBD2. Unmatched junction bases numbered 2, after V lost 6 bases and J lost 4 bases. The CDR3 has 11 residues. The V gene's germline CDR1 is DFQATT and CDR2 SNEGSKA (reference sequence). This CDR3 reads CSAWGGETQYF. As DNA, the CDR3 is TGCAGTGCGTGGGGGGGAGAGACCCAGTACTTC.

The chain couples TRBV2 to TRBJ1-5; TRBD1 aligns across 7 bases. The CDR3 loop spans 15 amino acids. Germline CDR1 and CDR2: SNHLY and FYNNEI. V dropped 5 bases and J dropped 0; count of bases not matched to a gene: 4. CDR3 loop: CASSRDRHSNQPQHF. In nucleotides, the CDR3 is TGTGCCAGCAGTCGGGACAGACATAGCAATCAGCCCCAGCATTTT.

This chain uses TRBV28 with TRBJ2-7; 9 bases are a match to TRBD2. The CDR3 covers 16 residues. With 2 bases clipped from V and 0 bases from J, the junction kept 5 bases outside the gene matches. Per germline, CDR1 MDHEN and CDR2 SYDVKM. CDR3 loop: CASSLAVLAGSYEQYF. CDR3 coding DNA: TGTGCCAGCAGTTTAGCGGTACTAGCGGGCTCCTACGAGCAGTACTTC.

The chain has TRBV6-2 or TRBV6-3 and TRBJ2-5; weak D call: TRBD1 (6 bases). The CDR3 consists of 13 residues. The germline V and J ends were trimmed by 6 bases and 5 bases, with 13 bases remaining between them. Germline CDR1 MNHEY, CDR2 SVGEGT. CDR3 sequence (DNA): TGTGCCAGCAGCCGACCAGGGGTGGAGACCCAGTACTTC. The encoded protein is CASSRPGVETQYF.

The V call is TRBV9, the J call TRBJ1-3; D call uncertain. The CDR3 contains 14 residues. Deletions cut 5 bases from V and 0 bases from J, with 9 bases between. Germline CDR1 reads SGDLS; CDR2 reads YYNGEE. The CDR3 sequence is CASSETISGNTIYF. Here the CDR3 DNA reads TGTGCCAGCAGTGAAACTATCTCTGGAAACACCATATATTTT.